The present entry profiles one T cell receptor beta chain with its context. The antigen is not known. Germline loops: CDR1 SGHRS, CDR2 YFSETQ. Trimming took off 4 bases at V and 0 bases at J, with 14 bases between the two ends. This CDR3 comprises 17 residues. The method was immunoSEQ multiplex PCR; TCRdb's version includes in-frame clones alone and lacks a portion of them. The table records 75,000 to 80,000 clones, 85% of them present only once. This entry comes from a study of OX40 agonist ivuxolimab in advanced cancers. Study observations and caveats: Clones of CD4+ and CD8+ blood T cells grew by week 6 at doses of 0.1 to 3.0 mg/kg.

The specimen was CD4+ or CD8+ T cells sorted from blood, collected in a trial of the OX40 agonist ivuxolimab. The chain recombines TRBV5-1 with TRBJ1-6; no clear D. The sequence was obtained from an adult with an advanced solid tumor such as melanoma, head and neck, liver or kidney cancer. DNA of the CDR3: TGCGCCAGCAGCCTCGACTCCCGGAGCTCCTATAATTCACCCCTCCACTTT. This gives the protein CASSLDSRSSYNSPLHF. Based on the CDR3 plus reference TRBV5-1 and TRBJ1-6, the full variable domain is KAGVTQTPRYLIKTRGQQVTLSCSPISGHRSVSWYQQTPGQGLQFLFEYFSETQRNKGNFPGRFSGRQFSNSRSEMNVSTLELGDSALYLCASSLDSRSSYNSPLHFGNGTRLTVT.